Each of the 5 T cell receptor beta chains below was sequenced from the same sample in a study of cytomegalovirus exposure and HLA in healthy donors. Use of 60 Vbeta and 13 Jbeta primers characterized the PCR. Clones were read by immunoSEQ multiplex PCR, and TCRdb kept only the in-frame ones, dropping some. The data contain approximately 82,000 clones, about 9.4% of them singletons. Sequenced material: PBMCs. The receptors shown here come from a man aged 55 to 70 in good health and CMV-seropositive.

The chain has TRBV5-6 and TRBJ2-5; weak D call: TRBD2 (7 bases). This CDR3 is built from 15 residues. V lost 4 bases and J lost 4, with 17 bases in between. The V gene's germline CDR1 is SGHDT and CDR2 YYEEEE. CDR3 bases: TGTGCCAGCAGCACCTGGACTAGAGGGGGAGAGACCCAGTACTTC. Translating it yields CASSTWTRGGETQYF.

The DNA for the CDR3 is TGTGCCAGCAGCTTTGCCAGGGGGCCCCAAGAGACCCAGTACTTC. Its translation is CASSFARGPQETQYF. V is TRBV7-6 and J is TRBJ2-5; 8 bases line up with TRBD1. The CDR3 is 15 amino acids. Unmatched junction bases numbered 4, after V lost 3 bases and J lost 1 base. The germline CDR1 and CDR2 sequences are SGHVS and FNYEAQ.

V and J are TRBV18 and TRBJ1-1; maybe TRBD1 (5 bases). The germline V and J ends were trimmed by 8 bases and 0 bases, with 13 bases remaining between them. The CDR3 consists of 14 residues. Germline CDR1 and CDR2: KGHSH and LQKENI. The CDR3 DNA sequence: TGTGCCAGCGCCATGGGGGGGGTGAACACTGAAGCTTTCTTT. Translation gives CASAMGGVNTEAFF.

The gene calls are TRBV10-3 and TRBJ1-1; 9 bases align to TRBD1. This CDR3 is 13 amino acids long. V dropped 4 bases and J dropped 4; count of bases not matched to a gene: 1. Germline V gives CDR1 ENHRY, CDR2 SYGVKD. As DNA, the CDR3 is TGTGCCATCAGTGGGACAGGGGTCACTGAAGCTTTCTTT. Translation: CAISGTGVTEAFF.

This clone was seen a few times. The CDR3 is CASSFHPTSIGAFF. Written as DNA, the CDR3 is TGTGCCAGCAGCTTTCACCCGACTTCTATCGGAGCTTTCTTT. V gene TRBV7-3 combines with J gene TRBJ1-1; D remains unclear. The germline V gene has CDR1 SGHTA and CDR2 FQGTGA. This CDR3 has 14 amino acids. Trimming shortened V by 3 bases and J by 10 bases, and 18 bases separated the two germline ends.